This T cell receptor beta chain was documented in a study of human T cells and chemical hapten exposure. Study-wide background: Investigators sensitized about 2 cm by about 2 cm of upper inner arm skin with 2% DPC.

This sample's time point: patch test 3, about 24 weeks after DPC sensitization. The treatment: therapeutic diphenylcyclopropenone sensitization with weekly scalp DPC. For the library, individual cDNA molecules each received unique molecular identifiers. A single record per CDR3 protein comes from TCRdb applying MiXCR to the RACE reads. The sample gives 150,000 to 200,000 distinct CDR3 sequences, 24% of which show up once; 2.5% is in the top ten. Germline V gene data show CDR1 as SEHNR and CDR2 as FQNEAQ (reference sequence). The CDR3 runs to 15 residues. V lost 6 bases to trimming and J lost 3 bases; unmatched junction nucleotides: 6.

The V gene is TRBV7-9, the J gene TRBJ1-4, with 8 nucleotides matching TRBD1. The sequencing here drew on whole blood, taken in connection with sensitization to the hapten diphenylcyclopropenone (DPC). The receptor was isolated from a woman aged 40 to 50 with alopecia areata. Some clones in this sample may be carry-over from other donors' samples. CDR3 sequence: CASRLQGAANEKLFF. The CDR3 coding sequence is TGTGCCAGCAGGTTGCAGGGGGCGGCTAATGAAAAACTGTTTTTT.